These 29 T cell receptor beta chains came from one sample sequenced in a study of regulatory T cells in long-lasting Graves disease. The time point is: newly diagnosed GD, antithyroid drugs for less than 3 months. Generation of the TCR library employed RNA extracted from PBMCs. Relying on iRepertoire HTBI primers and Arm-PCR of CDR3 regions, the team built TCR beta libraries. One entry per CDR3 protein, called by TCRdb with MiXCR from the multiplex PCR reads. The sample has roughly 610,000 distinct CDR3 sequences, roughly 16% seen once. These sequences were also reported in another study, on T cells in Graves' hyperthyroidism and ophthalmopathy.

The material was peripheral blood mononuclear cells (PBMCs), obtained at new diagnosis, from a patient treated with antithyroid drugs. The receptors originated from a woman in her 30s with Graves disease.

This rearrangement joins TRBV12-3 or TRBV12-4 to TRBJ2-4; the match to TRBD1 covers 8 bases. CDR3 length: 17 residues. V was pared by 8 bases and J by 4 bases, with 16 bases of the junction left unmatched. CDR3 amino acids: CASQGAAIPLGKNIQYF. For the CDR3, the DNA is TGTGCCAGCCAGGGGGCTGCCATTCCGCTCGGTAAAAACATTCAGTACTTC.

This clonotype was counted many times. The V gene is TRBV7-2, the J gene TRBJ2-3, with 7 bases aligning to TRBD1. CDR1 and CDR2 from the germline V gene are SGHTA and FQGNSA. The CDR3 has 13 residues. Germline trimming cut 6 bases from V and 3 bases from J; bases unmatched to any gene: 3. CDR3 nucleotide sequence: TGTGCCAGCAGGAGGGGGCTAACAGATACGCAGTATTTT. Translation gives CASRRGLTDTQYF.

This clonotype was detected only a few times. The chain has TRBV6-1 and TRBJ2-1; 8 bases are a match to TRBD2. This CDR3 is 15 amino acids long. After removal of 6 bases from V and 4 bases from J, the junction contained 8 bases not matched to a gene. Germline values: CDR1 MNHNS, CDR2 SASEGT. This CDR3 reads CASRTAGAVYNEQFF. The CDR3 nucleotides read TGTGCCAGCAGGACAGCGGGAGCTGTTTACAATGAGCAGTTCTTC.

The chain carries TRBV5-6 and TRBJ2-1, with 9 nucleotides matching TRBD2. The CDR3 spans 17 residues. Germline CDR1 SGHDT, CDR2 YYEEEE. J lost 2 bases, V lost 4 bases, and 10 bases had no gene match. The CDR3 reads CASSVVSSGSAYNEQFF. DNA of the CDR3: TGTGCCAGCAGCGTGGTCAGTAGCGGGAGCGCCTACAATGAGCAGTTCTTC.

In its sample, this clonotype was seen many times. The chain has TRBV6-1 and TRBJ2-7; 8 bases map to TRBD1. The CDR3 has 15 amino acids. Unmatched junction bases numbered 14, after V lost 10 bases and J lost 3 bases. The germline V gene encodes CDR1 MNHNS and CDR2 SASEGT. CDR3 nucleotides: TGTGCCACATCCAACGCCCCAGGGGGCATCTACGAGCAGTACTTC. This sequence encodes CATSNAPGGIYEQYF.

This clonotype has at least ten counts. The chain links TRBV28 to TRBJ1-5, with no clear D. V lost 5 bases and J lost 0, with 5 bases in between. The germline gives CDR1 MDHEN, CDR2 SYDVKM. CDR3 length: 13 residues. The CDR3 sequence: CASSLYSNQPQHF. In nucleotides, the CDR3 is TGTGCCAGCAGTCTCTATAGCAATCAGCCCCAGCATTTT. Variable domain in full (rest from reference TRBV28 and TRBJ1-5): DVKVTQSSRYLVKRTGEKVFLECVQDMDHENMFWYRQDPGLGLRLIYFSYDVKMKEKGDIPEGYSVSREKKERFSLILESASTNQTSMYLCASSLYSNQPQHFGDGTRLSIL.

This clonotype has just a few counts. The rearrangement links TRBV30 to TRBJ1-1; D gene uncertain. The CDR3 consists of 16 residues. The V gene lost 0 bases and the J gene lost 3 bases, with 17 bases spanning the gap. Germline V gives CDR1 GTSNPN, CDR2 SVGIG (reference sequence). Here the CDR3 DNA reads TGTGCCTGGAGTGTACGTGGTTGGCGGAACTACACTGAAGCTTTCTTT. This encodes CAWSVRGWRNYTEAFF.

This clonotype was counted only a few times. V is TRBV24-1 and J is TRBJ2-1, with 7 bases lining up with TRBD2. This CDR3 is 11 amino acids long. Unmatched junction bases numbered 13, after V lost 12 bases and J lost 15 bases. Germline CDR1 reads KGHDR; CDR2 reads SFDVKD. The CDR3 DNA is TGTGCCCCCGGACTAGTGGCCGGCGGGTTCTTC. Its protein is CAPGLVAGGFF.

This clonotype has only a few counts. The V call is TRBV27, the J call TRBJ2-2, with TRBD2 matching 11 bases. The CDR3 has 17 residues. Germline values: CDR1 MNHEY, CDR2 SMNVEV (reference sequence). V shed 6 bases, J shed 7 bases, and the junction held 13 bases outside the gene matches. CDR3 region: CASRTSGRDPSGGELFF. The CDR3 DNA reads as TGTGCCAGCAGAACTAGCGGGAGAGATCCTTCGGGCGGGGAGCTGTTTTTT.

This clonotype was detected a few times. Just one base apart from a much larger clone, this may be a read error. The chain joins TRBV28 to TRBJ1-1; possible D gene TRBD1, 5 bases. CDR1 and CDR2 from the germline V gene are MDHEN and SYDVKM. This CDR3 is built from 14 residues. CDR3: CASSSGGGSTGAFF. CDR3 nucleotide sequence: TGTGCCAGCAGTTCCGGGGGGGGAAGCACTGGAGCTTTCTTT. Combining the CDR3 with reference TRBV28 and TRBJ1-1 gives the whole variable domain DVKVTQSSRYLVKRTGEKVFLECVQDMDHENMFWYRQDPGLGLRLIYFSYDVKMKEKGDIPEGYSVSREKKERFSLILESASTNQTSMYLCASSSGGGSTGAFFGQGTRLTVV.

The V call is TRBV24-1, the J call TRBJ2-1, with D maybe TRBD1 (6 bases). The CDR3 runs to 15 residues. Trimming removed 5 bases at V and 2 bases at J, with 12 bases between. Germline-derived CDR1 and CDR2 are KGHDR and SFDVKD. CDR3 nucleotide sequence: TGTGCCACCAGTGTCCCAGGGGCCACCTACAATGAGCAGTTCTTC. This gives the protein CATSVPGATYNEQFF.

The gene calls are TRBV5-8 and TRBJ2-1; TRBD2 agrees at 13 bases. This CDR3 has 17 residues. Per germline, CDR1 SGHTS and CDR2 YDEGEE. Trimming took 4 bases from V and 4 from J; bases not matched to a gene: 8. CDR3 amino acids: CASSPGLAGVSYNEQFF. CDR3 DNA: TGTGCCAGCAGCCCCGGACTAGCGGGAGTGAGTTACAATGAGCAGTTCTTC.

At least ten counts were recorded for this clonotype. V gene TRBV29-1 combines with J gene TRBJ2-7, with a weak D call TRBD1 (6 bases). V was shortened by 6 bases and J by 4 bases, with 16 bases between the two germline ends. Germline CDR1 and CDR2: SQVTM and ANQGSEA. The CDR3 length is 13 residues. CDR3: CSVIQGNPYEQYF. CDR3 bases: TGCAGCGTAATCCAGGGGAACCCTTACGAGCAGTACTTC.

This clonotype came up many times. This chain links TRBV2 with TRBJ1-5; tentative D call: TRBD1 (6 bases). Trimming left V 5 bases short and J 7 bases short, with 12 bases between. The CDR3 is made up of 13 amino acids. In germline, CDR1 is SNHLY, CDR2 FYNNEI. Here the CDR3 DNA reads TGTGCCAGCAGTCAAGGGGGTCACCAGCCCCAGCATTTT. As protein: CASSQGGHQPQHF.

Remarks on this clonotype: A clone one base away is much larger, so this may be a read error. No conserved phenylalanine or tryptophan is present at the end of the CDR3, so a read error is the likely explanation. V and J are TRBV12-3 or TRBV12-4 and TRBJ2-3; D is ambiguous. The CDR3 loop spans 13 amino acids. V shed 3 bases and J shed 2 bases, with 6 bases lying between them. CDR3: CASSFDHTDTQYL. The CDR3 region has the DNA TGTGCCAGCAGTTTCGATCACACAGATACGCAGTATCTT.

The chain joins TRBV20-1 to TRBJ1-4; D is uncertain. This CDR3 is 14 amino acids long. Germline CDR1 is DFQATT and CDR2 is SNEGSKA (reference sequence). Trimming cost V 7 bases and J 0 bases, with 12 bases left between them. The CDR3 nucleotides read TGCAGTGGGAAAGACGGCTCAACTAATGAAAAACTGTTTTTT. Translating gives CSGKDGSTNEKLFF.

This clonotype occurred many times. The chain recombines TRBV9 with TRBJ1-2; tentative D call: TRBD1 (5 bases). V dropped 0 bases and J dropped 2 bases, with 14 bases sitting between them. Germline values: CDR1 SGDLS, CDR2 YYNGEE. The CDR3 extends over 16 amino acids. CDR3: CASSVARSGRNYGYTF. The CDR3 coding sequence is TGTGCCAGCAGCGTAGCTCGCTCGGGACGGAACTATGGCTACACCTTC.

This clonotype was recorded many times. The genes are TRBV28 and TRBJ1-6, with a possible D match to TRBD1 (6 bases). The CDR3 runs 12 residues. Germline assignment: CDR1 MDHEN and CDR2 SYDVKM. V lost 8 bases to trimming and J lost 10 bases, with 12 bases between them. The CDR3 DNA reads as TGTGCCAGCCAGGGGATACAGTCACCCCTCCACTTT. This encodes CASQGIQSPLHF.

About this clonotype: This clone may be a read error of a much larger clone one base away. The chain couples TRBV11-3 to TRBJ2-5, with TRBD2 matching over 11 bases. The junction had 15 bases not matched to a gene; V was cut back by 4 bases and J by 11 bases. Germline loops: CDR1 SGHNT, CDR2 YENEEA. This CDR3 comprises 16 residues. The CDR3 sequence: CASSSPGLAGYNEQYF. The CDR3 region has the DNA TGTGCCAGCAGCTCGCCAGGACTAGCGGGCTACAATGAGCAGTACTTC.

This chain connects TRBV14 to TRBJ1-2; D remains unclear. The CDR3 runs to 15 residues. CDR1 and CDR2 (germline): SGHDN, FVKESK. V gave up 0 bases and J gave up 4 bases, with 12 bases separating them. The DNA for the CDR3 is TGTGCCAGCAGCCAAGAGAGCTTTGAGGTCTATGGCTACACCTTC. The encoded protein is CASSQESFEVYGYTF.

On this clonotype itself: Given a much more abundant clone one base away, this may be a read error. The CDR3 does not close with the conserved phenylalanine or tryptophan, likely indicating a read error. The chain couples TRBV27 to TRBJ1-1; D not certain. The V and J ends lost 2 bases and 7 bases respectively, with 11 bases between them. The CDR3 sequence is 13 residues long. Germline V gives CDR1 MNHEY, CDR2 SMNVEV (reference sequence). The CDR3 reads CASSLGEYNEAFL. As DNA, the CDR3 is TGTGCCAGCAGTTTAGGGGAGTACAATGAAGCTTTCCTT.

The gene calls are TRBV6-1 and TRBJ1-4; tentatively, D is TRBD1 (6 bases). The V gene lost 7 bases and the J gene lost 8 bases, with 20 bases spanning the gap. Germline CDR1 is MNHNS and CDR2 is SASEGT. CDR3 length: 15 amino acids. CDR3 sequence: CASKFRGHGEEKLFF. The CDR3 bases are TGTGCCAGCAAGTTCAGGGGACATGGTGAGGAAAAACTGTTTTTT.

The table lists this clonotype with many counts. This chain connects TRBV28 to TRBJ1-2, with 8 bases matching TRBD1. Germline V gives CDR1 MDHEN, CDR2 SYDVKM. CDR3 length: 17 amino acids. With V trimmed by 9 bases and J by 8 bases, 23 bases remained unmatched. Written as DNA, the CDR3 is TGTGCCAGTTCGATCTCGATTCAGGGGGCGAGGGGTGAAGGCTACACCTTC. It is translated as CASSISIQGARGEGYTF.

This sequence joins TRBV20-1 and TRBJ2-7; TRBD1 is a possible D gene (6 bases). The germline CDR1 and CDR2 sequences are DFQATT and SNEGSKA (reference sequence). The CDR3 consists of 14 residues. The V end was cut by 1 base, the J end by 6 bases, with 16 bases between. This chain's CDR3 is CSARAHPTGSEQYF. Here the CDR3 DNA reads TGCAGTGCTAGAGCGCATCCCACAGGGTCCGAGCAGTACTTC.

The sample holds many counts of this clonotype. The chain is built from TRBV15 and TRBJ1-6; a possible D gene is TRBD1 (6 bases). The length of the CDR3 is 14 residues. The V and J ends lost 8 bases and 9 bases respectively, with 17 bases between them. Germline CDR1 reads LNHNV; CDR2 reads YYDKDF (reference sequence). This chain's CDR3 is CATAQGGGSSPLHF. In DNA, the CDR3 is TGTGCCACCGCACAAGGGGGAGGAAGTTCACCCCTCCACTTT.

In this sample, this clonotype turned up many times. The chain has TRBV5-1 and TRBJ1-6; the D gene is possibly TRBD1 (5 bases). The CDR3 is 14 amino acids. V was trimmed by 1 base and J by 10 bases, leaving 12 bases between them. Germline CDR1 reads SGHRS; CDR2 reads YFSETQ. CDR3 sequence reads: CASSLPGSASPLHF. DNA for the CDR3: TGCGCCAGCAGCTTGCCAGGGTCAGCGTCACCCCTCCACTTT. Full variable domain (remainder filled in from reference TRBV5-1 and TRBJ1-6): KAGVTQTPRYLIKTRGQQVTLSCSPISGHRSVSWYQQTPGQGLQFLFEYFSETQRNKGNFPGRFSGRQFSNSRSEMNVSTLELGDSALYLCASSLPGSASPLHFGNGTRLTVT.

In its sample, this clonotype was seen many times. This chain connects TRBV2 to TRBJ2-3, with TRBD2 matching over 8 bases. CDR1 and CDR2 (germline): SNHLY, FYNNEI. The CDR3 consists of 16 residues. Trimming cost V 6 bases and J 4 bases; bases outside gene matches: 12. The CDR3 is CASSRNGRAPADTQYF. The CDR3 DNA sequence: TGTGCCAGCAGCCGGAACGGGAGGGCCCCCGCAGATACGCAGTATTTT. Based on the CDR3 plus reference TRBV2 and TRBJ2-3, the full variable domain is EPEVTQTPSHQVTQMGQEVILRCVPISNHLYFYWYRQILGQKVEFLVSFYNNEISEKSEIFDDQFSVERPDGSNFTLKIRSTKLEDSAMYFCASSRNGRAPADTQYFGPGTRLTVL.

The CDR3 protein is CSAPRTGVNQPQHF. CDR3 DNA sequence: TGCAGTGCCCCGCGTACAGGAGTTAATCAGCCCCAGCATTTT. This chain uses TRBV20-1 with TRBJ1-5; possibly TRBD1 for D (5 bases). With 6 bases removed from V and 4 bases from J, the gap between germline ends came to 16 bases. The germline CDR1 and CDR2 sequences are DFQATT and SNEGSKA (reference sequence). This CDR3 is 14 amino acids long.

This chain uses TRBV14 with TRBJ2-7, with D possibly being TRBD1 (6 bases). Trimming cost V 4 bases and J 2 bases, with 12 bases left between them. In germline, CDR1 is SGHDN, CDR2 FVKESK. The CDR3 totals 14 residues. Here the CDR3 DNA reads TGTGCCAGCAGCCGGGAACAGGGACCCTACGAGCAGTACTTC. Protein product: CASSREQGPYEQYF.